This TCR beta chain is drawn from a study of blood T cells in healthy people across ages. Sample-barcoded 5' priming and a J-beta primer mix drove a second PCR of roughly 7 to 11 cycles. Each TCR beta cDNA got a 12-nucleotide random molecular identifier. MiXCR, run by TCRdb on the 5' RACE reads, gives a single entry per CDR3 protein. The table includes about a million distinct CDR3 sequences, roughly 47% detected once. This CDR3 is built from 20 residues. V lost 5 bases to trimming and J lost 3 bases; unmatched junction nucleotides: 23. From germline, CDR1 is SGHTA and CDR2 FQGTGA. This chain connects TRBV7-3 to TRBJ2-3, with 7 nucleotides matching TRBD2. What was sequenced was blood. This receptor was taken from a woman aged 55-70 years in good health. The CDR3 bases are TGTGCCAGCAGCGCGTATTCGGTCCAAGCCCGCGGGAGACGGACAGATACGCAGTATTTT. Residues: CASSAYSVQARGRRTDTQYF.